This is a list of T cell receptor beta chains from one sample in a study of blood T cell repertoires in COVID-19. The assay was immunoSEQ multiplex PCR, and TCRdb's table has in-frame clones only and misses some. The sample has approximately 240,000 clones; approximately 80% are singletons. Input material: peripheral blood. These receptors all come from a woman aged 40-49 years who had recovered from COVID-19. The CDR3 runs from the conserved cysteine through the conserved F or W. The D gene is left open where the match is weak. Rows give clone size only sometimes, using once, few, many, or a class for an expanded clone.

D	size	V	J	DNA	CDR3
TRBD1	.	TRBV9	TRBJ2-5	TGTGCCAGCAGCGGACGACAGGGAAATTATCAAGAGACCCAGTACTTC	CASSGRQGNYQETQYF
TRBD1	.	TRBV5-1	TRBJ1-2	TGCGCCAGCAGCACAGGGACAGATGGCTACACCTTC	CASSTGTDGYTF
.	.	TRBV6-5	TRBJ1-1	TGTGCCAGCAGGACACCTACTCTGGGGAACACTGAAGCTTTCTTT	CASRTPTLGNTEAFF
TRBD1	.	TRBV6-1	TRBJ2-3	TGTGCCAGCAGTGAAGGACAGGGATATACGCAGTATTTT	CASSEGQGYTQYF
.	.	TRBV5-1	TRBJ1-1	TGCGCCAGCAGCTTGGTCTTGGAGGGGACTGAAGCTTTCTTT	CASSLVLEGTEAFF
TRBD1	.	TRBV5-1	TRBJ2-7	TGCGCCAGCAGCACAGCCGGACAGGGCTACGAGCAGTACTTC	CASSTAGQGYEQYF
TRBD1	.	TRBV7-9	TRBJ1-1	TGTGCCAGCAGCTTAGATAGGACAGGCGCGAACACTGAAGCTTTCTTT	CASSLDRTGANTEAFF
.	.	TRBV9	TRBJ1-4	TGTGCCAGCAGCAAAGGAGGGGTTGAGGAAAAACTGTTTTTT	CASSKGGVEEKLFF
TRBD1	.	TRBV5-4	TRBJ2-7	TGTGCCAGCAGCTCGGGACAGGGGTTCTACGAGCAGTACTTC	CASSSGQGFYEQYF
.	.	TRBV7-2	TRBJ1-4	TGTGCCAGCAGCTTAGACCGAGCAACTAATGAAAAACTGTTTTTT	CASSLDRATNEKLFF
.	.	TRBV3-1/TRBV3-2	TRBJ2-7	TGTGCCAGCAGCCAAGCCCCTAGCGAGCAGTACTTC	CASSQAPSEQYF
TRBD1	few	TRBV3-1/TRBV3-2	TRBJ2-2	TGTGCCAGCAGCCACCCGGGACAGGGGTCCGGGGAGCTGTTTTTT	CASSHPGQGSGELFF
TRBD1	.	TRBV5-1	TRBJ2-1	TGCGCCAGCAGCTTGGAAGGGACAGACAACAATGAGCAGTTCTTC	CASSLEGTDNNEQFF
.	.	TRBV9	TRBJ2-2	TGTGCCAGCACCAAAACCGGGGAGCTGTTTTTT	CASTKTGELFF
TRBD2	.	TRBV6-2/TRBV6-3	TRBJ2-1	TGTGCCAGCAGCTCACTAGCGGGGGGGCCCGGGGGTCATGAGCAGTTCTTC	CASSSLAGGPGGHEQFF
.	.	TRBV28	TRBJ2-5	TGTGCCAGCAGTTTATCGGGACTGCGAGAGACCCAGTACTTC	CASSLSGLRETQYF
.	.	TRBV7-2	TRBJ1-1	TGTGCCAGCAGCTTTCGCAGGGCGGTCACTGAAGCTTTCTTT	CASSFRRAVTEAFF
TRBD2	once	TRBV19	TRBJ2-1	TGTGCCAGTAGTATTGTGGCGGGGGGCCCCCGGGTCGAGCAGTTCTTC	CASSIVAGGPRVEQFF
.	.	TRBV7-2	TRBJ1-2	TGTGCCAGCAGCTTATATGTCATAGATGGCTACACCTTC	CASSLYVIDGYTF
TRBD1	few	TRBV29-1	TRBJ1-5	TGCAGCGTTGAATCGGTCAGGGGGCGGTCTCAGCCCCAGCATTTT	CSVESVRGRSQPQHF
.	once	TRBV6-2/TRBV6-3	TRBJ1-1	TGTGCCAGCAGTTACCTCGGGGGAGGCACTGAAGCTTTCTTT	CASSYLGGGTEAFF
TRBD2	.	TRBV4-2	TRBJ2-7	TGTGCCAGCAGCCAAGCAACGGGGGGGAGCGAGCAGTACTTC	CASSQATGGSEQYF
TRBD2	.	TRBV9	TRBJ2-1	TGTGCCAGCAGCGTAGGTTGGACTAGCGGGGCTGAGCAGTTCTTC	CASSVGWTSGAEQFF
TRBD1	.	TRBV18	TRBJ2-7	TGTGCCAGCTCACCACCTTCGACAGGGGTCCTCTCCTACGAGCAGTACTTC	CASSPPSTGVLSYEQYF
.	.	TRBV18	TRBJ2-7	TGTGCCAGCTCACCCTCCCCGCCCCCGGCGGGGGAGCAGTACTTC	CASSPSPPPAGEQYF
.	few	TRBV27	TRBJ2-7	TGTGCCAGCAGATCCAGAGACAGCTCCTACGAGCAGTACTTC	CASRSRDSSYEQYF
TRBD2	.	TRBV6-2/TRBV6-3	TRBJ2-5	TGTGCCAGCAGCGCCGGACTAGCGGGGGGAATAGAGACCCAGTACTTC	CASSAGLAGGIETQYF
.	.	TRBV4-3	TRBJ2-1	TGCGCCAGCAGCCAAGTAGGAGGGGGCGCATACAATGAGCAGTTCTTC	CASSQVGGGAYNEQFF
TRBD1	once	TRBV19	TRBJ1-2	TGTGCCAGTGGACCGGGACAGGCCGTGGTGGGCTACACCTTC	CASGPGQAVVGYTF
.	.	TRBV6-1	TRBJ2-4	TGTGCCAGCAGTGAAACGTCGGTGGGTCGAGTAGGGGACATTAACATTCAGTACTTC	CASSETSVGRVGDINIQYF
.	.	TRBV9	TRBJ2-1	TGTGCCAGCAGCGTAGGCGGTAGCGGCGATGAGCAGTTCTTC	CASSVGGSGDEQFF
TRBD2	once	TRBV11-2	TRBJ2-1	TGTGCCAGCAGCTTAGAGGCTAGCGGGGCTGACAATGAGCAGTTCTTC	CASSLEASGADNEQFF
.	.	TRBV5-5	TRBJ1-6	TGTGCCAGCAGCTTGGGGGACAAGTTCTATAATTCACCCCTCCACTTT	CASSLGDKFYNSPLHF
.	.	TRBV11-3	TRBJ1-2	TGTGCCAGCAGTCATACCCCCCACGACAGCGCTTATGGCTACACCTTC	CASSHTPHDSAYGYTF
.	.	TRBV10-1	TRBJ2-2	TGCGCCAGCATGGGGCGCGCGAACACCGGGGAGCTGTTTTTT	CASMGRANTGELFF
.	many	TRBV6-5	TRBJ2-1	TGTGCCAGCGGAATCACCACAGCCTACAATGAGCAGTTCTTC	CASGITTAYNEQFF
.	.	TRBV6-5	TRBJ1-6	TGTGCCAGTAACAGGGCCCCTGAGTCACCCCTCCACTTT	CASNRAPESPLHF
.	.	TRBV21-1	TRBJ1-6	TGTGCCAGCAGCAAAGTGGACCGGGACAGGGTCCGGAGCTCCTATAATTCACCCCTCCACTTT	CASSKVDRDRVRSSYNSPLHF
.	.	TRBV3-1/TRBV3-2	TRBJ1-2	TGTGCCAGCAGCGACGGACAGCTCAACTATGGCTACACCTTC	CASSDGQLNYGYTF
.	.	TRBV5-5	TRBJ1-5	TGTGCCAGCAGCCGAAAATACGGGGCCGGCGGGGGCAATCAGCCCCAGCATTTT	CASSRKYGAGGGNQPQHF
.	.	TRBV6-5	TRBJ1-1	TGTGCCAGCAGCCCAGGGTTGGTGAACACTGAAGCTTTCTTT	CASSPGLVNTEAFF
TRBD1	.	TRBV9	TRBJ1-1	TGTGCCAGCAGCGCCGTGGGACAGGAAGCTTTCTTT	CASSAVGQEAFF
.	.	TRBV29-1	TRBJ2-1	TGCAGCGTTGAAGAGGGGGGGGCTTGGAATGAGCAGTTCTTC	CSVEEGGAWNEQFF
.	.	TRBV3-1/TRBV3-2	TRBJ1-1	TGTGCCAGCAACACGAGGGGGGGGAACACTGAAGCTTTCTTT	CASNTRGGNTEAFF
.	.	TRBV12-3/TRBV12-4	TRBJ1-6	TGTGCCAGCAGTTTGTTCAGGGATTCACCCCTCCACTTT	CASSLFRDSPLHF
.	few	TRBV4-2	TRBJ2-1	TGTGCCAGCAGCAGACGTCCTAGAGAGGGTTCCAATGAGCAGTTCTTC	CASSRRPREGSNEQFF
.	.	TRBV30	TRBJ1-5	TGTGCCTGGAGTACCGTACTCCCCGGGGAGGGAATTCAGCCCCAGCATTTT	CAWSTVLPGEGIQPQHF
TRBD2	.	TRBV7-2	TRBJ2-3	TGTGCCAGCAGCCCTAGCGGGGGGTTCGGTGCAGATACGCAGTATTTT	CASSPSGGFGADTQYF
TRBD1	.	TRBV6-2/TRBV6-3	TRBJ1-1	TGTGCCAGCAGTCCCGTAGACAGGGAGAGGTCTGAAGCTTTCTTT	CASSPVDRERSEAFF
TRBD1	.	TRBV4-3	TRBJ1-4	TGCGCCAGCAGCCAAGTCGGACAGGACGATGAAAAACTGTTTTTT	CASSQVGQDDEKLFF
TRBD2	.	TRBV24-1	TRBJ2-3	TGTGCCACCAGTGATTTCGGGCTAGCGGGGGGCCCAGATACGCAGTATTTT	CATSDFGLAGGPDTQYF
.	few	TRBV6-1	TRBJ1-1	TGTGCCAGCAGCAAGACAGTTGACGAAGCTTTCTTT	CASSKTVDEAFF
TRBD1	few	TRBV5-1	TRBJ2-2	TGCGCCAGCAGCGGACAGGGGGCGAGCACCGGGGAGCTGTTTTTT	CASSGQGASTGELFF
TRBD1	.	TRBV9	TRBJ2-7	TGTGCCAGCAGCGTAAATCCGGGACAGCAAACCTACGAGCAGTACTTC	CASSVNPGQQTYEQYF
.	.	TRBV25-1	TRBJ2-3	TGTGCCAGCAGGGCCACAGATACGCAGTATTTT	CASRATDTQYF